This TCR beta chain appears in the sequencing data of a study of T cells in Graves' hyperthyroidism and ophthalmopathy. The study's findings and limits: Model-based prediction identified ophthalmopathy a median 6.5 months prior to its onset.

On this clonotype itself: Its antigen is undetermined.

Amplification of TCR beta CDR3 regions was performed using RNA transcripts as template. First-round RT-PCR of the TCR CDR3 relied on the HTBI primer set. TCRdb reprocessed the multiplex PCR reads via MiXCR and lists one record per CDR3 protein. The sample carries 100,000 to 130,000 distinct CDR3 sequences, more than 15% recorded once. Not enrolled were patients with uncontrolled infection, other autoimmune disease, pregnancy or lactation. The CDR3 spans 15 residues. After removal of 6 bases from V and 5 bases from J, the junction contained 12 bases not matched to a gene. CDR1 and CDR2 from the germline V gene are MDHEN and SYDVKM.

The source material was blood. The rearrangement joins TRBV28 to TRBJ2-7, with 8 nucleotides matching TRBD1. This clonotype originated in a woman in her fifties or sixties with Graves' hyperthyroidism. CDR3 sequence: CASSLGGRGLDEQYF. The CDR3 nucleotides read TGTGCCAGCAGCCTAGGGGGCAGGGGGCTCGACGAGCAGTACTTC.